A selection of T cell receptor beta chains follows, all from one sample in a study of a mutant IDH1 vaccine in newly diagnosed glioma. TCRdb's copy holds only in-frame clones and misses some; the assay was immunoSEQ multiplex PCR. The table has tens of thousands of clones, roughly 80% seen once; the top ten hold 6% to 6.5%. Their antigens are not known. Material: PBMCs, obtained from a glioma patient whose treatment included an IDH1 peptide vaccine. These receptors were obtained from a man aged 35-49 years with glioma. Both conserved end residues are part of each CDR3. Each record gives: J gene, clone size, V gene, D gene, CDR3 protein, CDR3 DNA. D genes are given only for firm matches. Clone size is stated in some rows and not others, as once, few, many or a class when expanded.

>TRBJ2-7|-|TRBV6-5|-
CASRRGQGGSYEQYF
TGTGCCAGCAGACGCGGGCAGGGCGGCTCCTACGAGCAGTACTTC
>TRBJ2-5|-|TRBV18|TRBD2
CASSPRQTSGGEETQYF
TGTGCCAGCTCACCACGGCAAACTAGCGGGGGCGAAGAGACCCAGTACTTC
>TRBJ1-1|-|TRBV4-1|TRBD1
CASSHRQGMRTEAFF
TGCGCCAGCAGCCACCGACAGGGGATGAGGACTGAAGCTTTCTTT
>TRBJ2-7|-|TRBV6-5|-
CASTAGQQRGYEQYF
TGTGCCAGCACCGCAGGACAGCAAAGGGGCTACGAGCAGTACTTC
>TRBJ2-1|-|TRBV19|-
CASSLIGGDLGNEQFF
TGTGCCAGTAGTTTAATCGGCGGGGACCTGGGAAATGAGCAGTTCTTC
>TRBJ2-7|-|TRBV5-1|-
CASSPARAQSYEQYF
TGCGCCAGCTCCCCTGCCCGGGCCCAGTCCTACGAGCAGTACTTC
>TRBJ1-3|-|TRBV15|-
CATTSGVAGGNTIYF
TGTGCCACCACCTCAGGCGTGGCAGGTGGAAACACCATATATTTT
>TRBJ2-7|-|TRBV4-2|-
CASSQDLATYEQYF
TGTGCCAGCAGCCAAGACTTAGCGACCTACGAGCAGTACTTC
>TRBJ2-5|-|TRBV10-2|-
CASSEVRETQYF
TGCGCCAGCAGTGAGGTCAGAGAGACCCAGTACTTC
>TRBJ1-4|-|TRBV6-6|-
CASSSWGANEKLFF
TGTGCCAGCAGCTCGTGGGGTGCTAATGAAAAACTGTTTTTT
>TRBJ2-7|-|TRBV6-5|-
CASSYSGAYEQYF
TGTGCCAGCAGTTACTCAGGGGCTTACGAGCAGTACTTC
>TRBJ2-2|-|TRBV30|-
CAWAHSGELFF
TGTGCCTGGGCACACTCCGGGGAGCTGTTTTTT
>TRBJ2-1|many|TRBV6-1|-
CASSEVGGSYNEQFF
TGTGCCAGCAGTGAAGTCGGGGGCTCCTACAATGAGCAGTTCTTC
>TRBJ2-7|-|TRBV9|-
CASSAGSLGYEQYF
TGTGCCAGCAGCGCGGGCTCCTTGGGGTACGAGCAGTACTTC
>TRBJ1-1|-|TRBV20-1|-
CSALVSTEAFF
TGCAGTGCTCTAGTGTCCACTGAAGCTTTCTTT
>TRBJ2-7|-|TRBV4-2|-
CASSQDALYEQYF
TGTGCCAGCAGCCAAGATGCCCTCTACGAGCAGTACTTC
>TRBJ2-5|once|TRBV9|-
CASSVEWEETQYF
TGTGCCAGCAGCGTAGAGTGGGAAGAGACCCAGTACTTC
>TRBJ2-5|-|TRBV5-1|-
CASSAGTGGEQETQYF
TGCGCCAGCAGCGCCGGCACCGGGGGCGAACAAGAGACCCAGTACTTC
>TRBJ2-3|-|TRBV6-6|-
CASSYSSGPDTQYF
TGTGCCAGCAGTTACTCGTCGGGCCCAGATACGCAGTATTTT
>TRBJ2-1|-|TRBV7-2|-
CASSSLQGSSYNEQFF
TGTGCCAGCAGCTCGCTACAGGGATCCTCCTACAATGAGCAGTTCTTC
>TRBJ1-1|-|TRBV5-1|-
CASSPGPGMDTEAFF
TGCGCCAGCAGCCCCGGCCCGGGTATGGACACTGAAGCTTTCTTT
>TRBJ1-1|few|TRBV30|-
CASGRRMNTEAFF
TGTGCCTCGGGCCGCAGGATGAACACTGAAGCTTTCTTT
>TRBJ2-3|once|TRBV9|-
CASSELGGGTAINTQYF
TGTGCCAGCAGCGAACTTGGGGGAGGGACAGCTATCAATACGCAGTATTTT
>TRBJ2-7|-|TRBV27|-
CASSPQTSGVAQYF
TGTGCCAGCAGTCCCCAGACCTCAGGGGTCGCCCAGTACTTC
>TRBJ2-3|-|TRBV5-6|-
CASSSRVEGKVTDTQYF
TGTGCCAGCAGCTCCCGGGTCGAGGGCAAGGTGACAGATACGCAGTATTTT
>TRBJ1-6|-|TRBV27|TRBD1
CASSFRLSGGNSPLHF
TGTGCCAGCAGTTTCCGACTTTCAGGGGGGAATTCACCCCTCCACTTT
>TRBJ1-3|-|TRBV15|-
CATSRDMGGAGGNTIYF
TGTGCCACCAGCAGAGATATGGGGGGCGCGGGAGGAAACACCATATATTTT
>TRBJ1-2|-|TRBV5-4|-
CASSLLGELNYGYTF
TGTGCCAGCAGCTTATTGGGGGAACTTAACTATGGCTACACCTTC
>TRBJ1-4|-|TRBV7-9|TRBD1
CASSRGQSNEKLFF
TGTGCCAGCAGCCGGGGACAGTCTAATGAAAAACTGTTTTTT
>TRBJ2-1|-|TRBV5-4|TRBD2
CASSLGGTSGSNNEQFF
TGTGCCAGCAGCTTGGGGGGGACTAGCGGGTCCAACAATGAGCAGTTCTTC
>TRBJ1-1|-|TRBV6-5|-
CASRQEGSGTEAFF
TGTGCCAGCAGACAAGAGGGGTCGGGGACTGAAGCTTTCTTT
>TRBJ2-5|-|TRBV10-3|-
CAISPRGEETQYF
TGTGCCATCAGTCCCAGGGGGGAAGAGACCCAGTACTTC
>TRBJ1-1|-|TRBV30|-
CAWSGGRVWTEAFF
TGTGCCTGGAGTGGGGGCAGGGTTTGGACTGAAGCTTTCTTT
>TRBJ1-5|-|TRBV19|-
CASGAGLYSNQPQHF
TGTGCCAGTGGGGCAGGGCTTTATAGCAATCAGCCCCAGCATTTT
>TRBJ1-1|-|TRBV4-1|-
CASSTQEDRNTEAFF
TGCGCCAGCAGCACCCAGGAGGACAGGAACACTGAAGCTTTCTTT
>TRBJ2-3|-|TRBV7-8|-
CASSFVTGFTDTQYF
TGTGCCAGCAGCTTTGTGACAGGATTCACAGATACGCAGTATTTT
>TRBJ2-1|-|TRBV29-1|TRBD2
CSAVGLAGNEQFF
TGCAGCGCAGTCGGACTAGCAGGCAATGAGCAGTTCTTC
>TRBJ2-5|-|TRBV15|TRBD1
CATSRARDRGHSQETQYF
TGTGCCACCAGCAGAGCCCGGGACAGGGGGCACTCGCAAGAGACCCAGTACTTC
>TRBJ1-2|-|TRBV10-2|-
CASSLGREYGYTF
TGCGCCAGCAGTCTTGGCAGGGAGTATGGCTACACCTTC
>TRBJ2-3|-|TRBV5-1|TRBD2
CASSYGSGASTDTQYF
TGCGCCAGCAGCTACGGTAGCGGGGCTAGCACAGATACGCAGTATTTT
>TRBJ1-1|-|TRBV10-2|TRBD1
CASRRQGDTEAFF
TGCGCCAGCAGGCGACAGGGGGACACTGAAGCTTTCTTT
>TRBJ2-2|-|TRBV14|-
CASSKDRPNTGELFF
TGTGCCAGCAGCAAAGACAGGCCGAACACCGGGGAGCTGTTTTTT
>TRBJ2-7|-|TRBV6-5|TRBD2
CASRSTSATYEQYF
TGTGCCAGTCGGTCGACTAGCGCTACCTACGAGCAGTACTTC
>TRBJ2-3|few|TRBV29-1|TRBD2
CSVEDLRGGASRTDTQYF
TGCAGCGTTGAAGATCTTCGCGGGGGAGCCTCCAGGACAGATACGCAGTATTTT
>TRBJ2-7|-|TRBV30|TRBD1
CASTRGQAKTYF
TGTGCCTCCACCCGGGGACAGGCCAAAACGTACTTC
>TRBJ1-3|-|TRBV4-1|-
CASSQPRLVSGNTIYF
TGCGCCAGCAGCCAACCTCGTCTCGTCTCTGGAAACACCATATATTTT
>TRBJ1-5|-|TRBV7-2|TRBD1
CASSTSRTGGRPQHF
TGTGCCAGCAGCACATCCCGGACAGGGGGAAGGCCCCAGCATTTT
>TRBJ2-2|-|TRBV7-2|-
CASSLRAGELFF
TGTGCCAGCAGCTTAAGGGCCGGGGAGCTGTTTTTT
>TRBJ2-1|once|TRBV2|-
CASSEPLPMDPGNEQFF
TGTGCCAGCAGTGAGCCACTCCCCATGGACCCGGGCAATGAGCAGTTCTTC
>TRBJ2-7|-|TRBV5-1|-
CASSLMGVGGSYEQYF
TGCGCCAGCAGCTTGATGGGGGTTGGTGGTTCCTACGAGCAGTACTTC
>TRBJ2-7|-|TRBV11-2|-
CASSFLGPGYEQYF
TGTGCCAGCAGCTTCTTGGGACCCGGGTACGAGCAGTACTTC